A single sample is the source of the 9 T cell receptor beta chains below, sequenced in a study of PD-1 blockade in classical Hodgkin lymphoma. Sequenced by immunoSEQ multiplex PCR; TCRdb stores in-frame clones only, minus some. Of 15,000 to 20,000 clones detected, about 80% appear once; the ten largest clones hold 4.5% to 5.5%. All trial patients relapsed after autologous stem cell transplantation. The specimen was peripheral blood mononuclear cells (PBMCs), collected at baseline. The receptors originated from a human donor with classical Hodgkin lymphoma.

The rearrangement uses TRBV2 and TRBJ2-1; possible D gene TRBD1, 6 bases. With 6 bases removed from V and 6 bases from J, the gap between germline ends came to 15 bases. The germline V gene has CDR1 SNHLY and CDR2 FYNNEI. CDR3 size: 14 residues. As DNA, the CDR3 is TGTGCCAGCAGCGCCCAGGGGTGGGGCAATGAGCAGTTCTTC. The encoded protein is CASSAQGWGNEQFF. The whole variable domain, filled in from reference TRBV2 and TRBJ2-1, reads EPEVTQTPSHQVTQMGQEVILRCVPISNHLYFYWYRQILGQKVEFLVSFYNNEISEKSEIFDDQFSVERPDGSNFTLKIRSTKLEDSAMYFCASSAQGWGNEQFFGPGTRLTVL.

V usage is TRBV19 and J usage is TRBJ2-7; D perhaps matches TRBD1 (6 bases). Trimming pared 6 bases from V and 4 bases from J, leaving 13 bases between. Per the germline V gene, CDR1 is LNHDA and CDR2 is SQIVND (reference sequence). The CDR3 is made up of 13 amino acids. The DNA for the CDR3 is TGTGCCAGTAGCCCCAGGGGTAAATACGAGCAGTACTTC. Its protein is CASSPRGKYEQYF.

The CDR3 DNA is TGTGCCACCTATAGGACTAGCGGGAGTAATGAGCAGTTCTTC. The encoded protein is CATYRTSGSNEQFF. V usage is TRBV2 and J usage is TRBJ2-1; 13 nucleotides align to TRBD2. CDR1 and CDR2 (germline): SNHLY, FYNNEI. J gave up 7 bases and V 10 bases, and 7 bases lay outside the gene matches. This CDR3 is 14 amino acids long.

This rearrangement joins TRBV29-1 to TRBJ1-1, with TRBD1 matching over 10 bases. The CDR3 length is 14 residues. Trimming removed 5 bases from V and 3 bases from J; junction bases left unmatched: 6. Per germline, CDR1 SQVTM and CDR2 ANQGSEA. This chain's CDR3 is CSVCYGTGDTEAFF. In DNA, the CDR3 is TGCAGCGTTTGTTATGGGACAGGGGACACTGAAGCTTTCTTT. Using reference TRBV29-1 and TRBJ1-1 for the parts outside the CDR3, the full variable domain is SAVISQKPSRDICQRGTSLTIQCQVDSQVTMMFWYRQQPGQSLTLIATANQGSEATYESGFVIDKFPISRPNLTFSTLTVSNMSPEDSSIYLCSVCYGTGDTEAFFGQGTRLTVV.

The chain is built from TRBV6-5 and TRBJ2-1, with TRBD2 identical over 8 bases. This CDR3 has 15 amino acids. Germline V gene data show CDR1 as MNHEY and CDR2 as SVGAGI. With 5 bases clipped from V and 2 bases from J, the junction kept 5 bases outside the gene matches. The CDR3 spells CASSGSGSAYNEQFF. CDR3 sequence (DNA): TGTGCCAGCAGTGGGAGCGGGAGTGCCTACAATGAGCAGTTCTTC.

The chain uses TRBV9 and TRBJ2-3, with D tentatively TRBD2 (5 bases). From germline, CDR1 is SGDLS and CDR2 YYNGEE. V was trimmed by 2 bases and J by 2 bases, leaving 12 bases between them. The length of the CDR3 is 15 residues. The CDR3 DNA reads TGTGCCAGCAGCGTGGGAGTCGCTTTCACAGATACGCAGTATTTT. Encoded protein: CASSVGVAFTDTQYF.

The chain uses TRBV2 and TRBJ1-2, with unresolved D. V was shortened by 4 bases and J by 8 bases, with 17 bases between the two germline ends. This CDR3 spans 14 amino acids. Germline values: CDR1 SNHLY, CDR2 FYNNEI. Here the CDR3 DNA reads TGTGCCAGCAGTGGGGGAACGGGTTTCGACGGCTACACCTTC. Translated, it gives CASSGGTGFDGYTF.

V usage is TRBV5-1 and J usage is TRBJ1-4, with D tentatively TRBD1 (6 bases). The CDR3 is 15 residues long. Germline V gene sequence: CDR1 SGHRS, CDR2 YFSETQ. The V end was cut by 4 bases, the J end by 6 bases, with 16 bases between. The DNA for the CDR3 is TGCGCCAGCAGCGAAGCCGGGACAAGCGATGAAAAACTGTTTTTT. Amino acid sequence: CASSEAGTSDEKLFF.

The sample holds one count of this clone. V is TRBV19 and J is TRBJ1-4, with 7 positions matching TRBD1. The CDR3 runs to 15 residues. Trimming cost V 4 bases and J 8 bases; bases outside gene matches: 10. The germline V gene encodes CDR1 LNHDA and CDR2 SQIVND (reference sequence). CDR3 amino acids: CASSRQGLLEEKLFF. The CDR3 coding sequence is TGTGCCAGTAGTAGACAGGGACTCCTGGAGGAAAAACTGTTTTTT.